This TCR beta chain stems from a study of vaccination and CD4 T cells after COVID-19. Treatment here: roughly 11-day PBMC culture with coronavirus spike peptide pools or control peptides (ViraFEST assay). During the years 2011-2018, before the COVID-19 pandemic, the unexposed donor's CD4+ T cells were collected. As regards this clonotype: Antigen unknown.

The CDR3 is 17 residues long. From germline, CDR1 is MNHNS and CDR2 SASEGT. V shed 6 bases, J shed 4 bases, and the junction held 7 bases outside the gene matches. The Oncomine TCR Beta short-read assay sequenced DNA from cultured CD4+ T cells. TCRdb re-derived calls from the PCR reads in MiXCR, one entry per CDR3 protein. The sample has 2,500 to 3,500 distinct CDR3 sequences; 25% to 30% are singletons. This sequence originates from a human donor in good health. This chain connects TRBV6-1 to TRBJ2-6; 12 bases match TRBD1. What was sequenced was CD4+ T cells from blood, cultured in vitro. CDR3 sequence: CASRNPGQGAGANVLTF. The CDR3 region has the DNA TGTGCCAGCAGGAATCCGGGACAGGGGGCCGGGGCCAACGTCCTGACTTTC.